Listed here are 8 T cell receptor beta chains from one sample, sequenced in a study of blood T cell repertoires in COVID-19. Assay: immunoSEQ multiplex PCR; the TCRdb copy retains only in-frame clones and omits some. The table shows 54,000 or so clones, with approximately 83% occurring only once. Sequencing used peripheral blood. The receptors originated from a woman at least 80 years old with acute or convalescent COVID-19.

The rearrangement links TRBV19 to TRBJ2-4; 7 nucleotides match TRBD1. This CDR3 spans 17 amino acids. Germline-derived CDR1 and CDR2 are LNHDA and SQIVND (reference sequence). V gave up 3 bases and J gave up 3 bases; unmatched junction bases: 11. CDR3 nucleotides: TGTGCCAGTAGTATTGAAGGGGGCGTTGTCGGCAAAAACATTCAGTACTTC. Translating it yields CASSIEGGVVGKNIQYF.

The chain uses TRBV18 and TRBJ2-4; D remains ambiguous. The CDR3 sequence is 16 residues long. Germline-derived CDR1 and CDR2 are KGHSH and LQKENI. V shed 3 bases and J shed 2 bases, with 14 bases lying between them. The CDR3 region is CASSPRAPGTKNIQYF. For the CDR3, the DNA is TGTGCCAGCTCACCCCGCGCGCCTGGTACCAAAAACATTCAGTACTTC.

V usage is TRBV28 and J usage is TRBJ1-2, with 7 bases identical to TRBD1. The germline gives CDR1 MDHEN, CDR2 SYDVKM. With 7 bases clipped from V and 4 bases from J, the junction kept 6 bases outside the gene matches. The CDR3 consists of 13 residues. The CDR3 coding sequence is TGTGCCAGCACCCGGACAGGAGCCTATGGCTACACCTTC. Protein: CASTRTGAYGYTF.

The V call is TRBV6-5, the J call TRBJ2-7, with TRBD1 matching 7 bases. The V segment lost 6 bases and the J segment 2 bases; nucleotides outside the gene matches: 7. The length of the CDR3 is 14 residues. Per the germline V gene, CDR1 is MNHEY and CDR2 is SVGAGI. CDR3 loop: CASSRQGWTYEQYF. CDR3 nucleotide sequence: TGTGCCAGCAGCCGACAGGGATGGACCTACGAGCAGTACTTC.

As concerns this clone: Other DNA sequences from this sample encode an identical CDR3 as well. The chain joins TRBV3-1 (or the pseudogene TRBV3-2) to TRBJ1-1; 12 positions match TRBD1. Germline V lookup: CDR1 LGHDT, CDR2 YNNKEL (reference sequence). This CDR3 is built from 18 residues. V was pared by 4 bases and J by 6 bases, with 15 bases of the junction left unmatched. The CDR3 protein is CASSLIRDRGRGKPEAFF. Written as DNA, the CDR3 is TGTGCCAGCAGCCTTATCCGGGACAGGGGGCGTGGGAAGCCTGAAGCTTTCTTT.

The J gene is TRBJ1-1, the V gene TRBV27, with 9 bases identical to TRBD1. Germline CDR1 and CDR2: MNHEY and SMNVEV (reference sequence). The J segment lost 5 bases and the V segment lost 9 bases, leaving 10 bases of the junction unmatched. The CDR3 covers 14 residues. For the CDR3, the DNA is TGTGCCAGTCTGAAAAGGACAGGGGTAACTGAAGCTTTCTTT. The encoded protein is CASLKRTGVTEAFF.

The chain combines TRBV28 with TRBJ2-5; 7 bases line up with TRBD2. Germline trimming cut 4 bases from V and 7 bases from J; bases unmatched to any gene: 12. This CDR3 comprises 15 residues. The germline V gene has CDR1 MDHEN and CDR2 SYDVKM. CDR3 nucleotide sequence: TGTGCCAGCAGTTCCAGAGGGACTATCGTTTGGACCCAGTACTTC. Protein: CASSSRGTIVWTQYF.

The chain is built from TRBV11-2 and TRBJ2-7, with TRBD2 as a possible D gene (5 bases). V gave up 4 bases and J gave up 3 bases, with 16 bases separating them. The germline gives CDR1 SGHAT, CDR2 FQNNGV. The length of the CDR3 is 15 residues. The CDR3 DNA is TGTGCCAGCAGCTCTCTCAGAGGTGGGAGCTACGAGCAGTACTTC. Its protein is CASSSLRGGSYEQYF. The full variable domain, completed using reference TRBV11-2 and TRBJ2-7, is EAGVAQSPRYKIIEKRQSVAFWCNPISGHATLYWYQQILGQGPKLLIQFQNNGVVDDSQLPKDRFSAERLKGVDSTLKIQPAKLEDSAVYLCASSSLRGGSYEQYFGPGTRLTVT.